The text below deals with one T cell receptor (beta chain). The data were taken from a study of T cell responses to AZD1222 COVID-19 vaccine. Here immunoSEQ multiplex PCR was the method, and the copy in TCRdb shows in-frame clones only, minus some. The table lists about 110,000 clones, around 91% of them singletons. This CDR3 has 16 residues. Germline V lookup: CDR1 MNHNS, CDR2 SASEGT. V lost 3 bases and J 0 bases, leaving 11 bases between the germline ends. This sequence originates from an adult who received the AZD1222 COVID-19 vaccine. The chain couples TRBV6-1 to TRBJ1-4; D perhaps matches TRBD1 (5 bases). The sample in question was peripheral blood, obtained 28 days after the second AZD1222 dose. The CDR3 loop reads CASSEPGLATNEKLFF. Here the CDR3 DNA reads TGTGCCAGCAGTGAGCCGGGGCTCGCAACTAATGAAAAACTGTTTTTT.